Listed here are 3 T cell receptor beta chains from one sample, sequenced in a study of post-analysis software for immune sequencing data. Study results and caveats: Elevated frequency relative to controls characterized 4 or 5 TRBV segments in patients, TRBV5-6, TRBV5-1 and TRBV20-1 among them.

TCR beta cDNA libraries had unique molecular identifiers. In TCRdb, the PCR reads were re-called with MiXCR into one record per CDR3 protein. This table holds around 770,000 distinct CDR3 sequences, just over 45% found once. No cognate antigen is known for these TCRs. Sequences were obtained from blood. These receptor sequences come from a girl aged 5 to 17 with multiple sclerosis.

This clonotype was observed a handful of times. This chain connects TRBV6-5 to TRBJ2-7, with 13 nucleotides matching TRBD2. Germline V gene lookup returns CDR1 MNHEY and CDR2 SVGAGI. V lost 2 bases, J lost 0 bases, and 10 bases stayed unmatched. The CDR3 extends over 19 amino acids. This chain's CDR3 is CASSYPTTSGRPTSYEQYF. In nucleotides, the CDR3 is TGTGCCAGCAGTTACCCCACGACTAGCGGGAGGCCCACCTCCTACGAGCAGTACTTC.

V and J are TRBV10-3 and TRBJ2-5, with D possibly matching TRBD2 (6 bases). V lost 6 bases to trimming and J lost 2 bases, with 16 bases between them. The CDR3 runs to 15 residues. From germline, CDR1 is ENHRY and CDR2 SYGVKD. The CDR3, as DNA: TGTGCCATCAGCGATTATGGAGGGATTCAAGAGACCCAGTACTTC. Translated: CAISDYGGIQETQYF.

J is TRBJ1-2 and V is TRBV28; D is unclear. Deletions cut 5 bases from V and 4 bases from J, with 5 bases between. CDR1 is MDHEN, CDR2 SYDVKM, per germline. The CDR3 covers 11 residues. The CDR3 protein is CASSPTYGYTF. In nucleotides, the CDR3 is TGTGCCAGCAGTCCGACCTATGGCTACACCTTC.